The sequence of this T cell receptor beta chain was determined in a study of graft-versus-host responses after intestinal transplantation. The ends were cut back, 1 base at V and 6 bases at J, with 6 bases in the middle. Germline-derived CDR1 and CDR2 are LGHNT and FRNRAP. The CDR3 spans 13 residues. Sequenced by immunoSEQ multiplex PCR; TCRdb stores in-frame clones only, minus some. The repertoire holds 15,000 to 20,000 clones, more than 65% seen once, with 1.5% to 2% in the top ten. A single count supports this clone. The clonotype was recovered from a human patient who received an intestinal transplant, so some T cells may come from the graft donor. Specimen: PBMCs, collected 14 days after transplant. The chain carries TRBV12-5 and TRBJ2-2, with a possible D match to TRBD1 (5 bases). CDR3 in DNA: TGTGCTAGTGGTTTGGAACAGGCCGGGGAGCTGTTTTTT. It specifies CASGLEQAGELFF.